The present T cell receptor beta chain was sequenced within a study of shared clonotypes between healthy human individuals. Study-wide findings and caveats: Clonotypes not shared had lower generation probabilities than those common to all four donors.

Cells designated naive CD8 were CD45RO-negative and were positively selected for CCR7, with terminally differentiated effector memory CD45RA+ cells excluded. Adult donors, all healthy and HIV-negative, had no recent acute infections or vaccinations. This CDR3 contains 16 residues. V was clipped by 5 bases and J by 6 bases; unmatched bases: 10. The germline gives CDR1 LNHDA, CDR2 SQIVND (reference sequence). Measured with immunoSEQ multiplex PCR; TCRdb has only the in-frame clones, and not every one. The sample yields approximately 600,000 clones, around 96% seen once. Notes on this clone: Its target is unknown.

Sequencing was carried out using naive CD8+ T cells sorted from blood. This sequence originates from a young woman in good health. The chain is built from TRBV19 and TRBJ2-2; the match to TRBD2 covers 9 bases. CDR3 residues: CASSVLAGVLAGELFF. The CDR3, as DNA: TGTGCCAGTAGTGTCTTAGCGGGAGTCTTGGCCGGGGAGCTGTTTTTT.